One and the same sample provided the 5 T cell receptor beta chains below, sequenced in a study of T cell responses to AZD1222 COVID-19 vaccine listed by TCRdb under 2021. The time point label on this specimen signifies: baseline before first vaccination. The library was prepared using the immunoSEQ multiplex PCR assay. TCRdb holds this immuneACCESS table with in-frame rearrangements only. Some clones are missing; in checked studies, unresolved V genes explain under half, and the rest has no known cause. In all, the sample holds about 130,000 clones, and 91% of those were seen once. Of the sample, 2.8% falls within the top ten clones. Material: peripheral blood, obtained on day 0 of AZD1222 vaccination. The receptors here all came from an adult in good health.

The genes are TRBV18 and TRBJ1-4; 11 bases are shared with TRBD1. In germline, CDR1 is KGHSH, CDR2 LQKENI. Unmatched junction bases numbered 8, after V lost 4 bases and J lost 7 bases. The CDR3 is 16 residues long. CDR3 residues: CASSLGTGGRGEKLFF. CDR3 bases: TGTGCCAGCTCACTCGGGACAGGGGGACGAGGTGAAAAACTGTTTTTT.

Written as DNA, the CDR3 is TGCGCCAGCAGCCCGGATGTAGCGGGAAGGTTCGGAGAGCAGTTCTTC. This translates into CASSPDVAGRFGEQFF. The rearrangement joins TRBV5-1 to TRBJ2-1, with 8 bases fitting TRBD2. This CDR3 comprises 16 residues. The germline gives CDR1 SGHRS, CDR2 YFSETQ. V trimming: 4 bases; J trimming: 10 bases; junction bases outside the gene matches: 16.

V is TRBV6-2 or TRBV6-3 and J is TRBJ2-1; tentatively, D is TRBD2 (6 bases). The CDR3 loop spans 14 amino acids. Trimming stripped 3 bases from V and 2 bases from J, with 8 bases between. Germline values: CDR1 MNHEY, CDR2 SVGEGT. The CDR3 protein is CASSYGGTYNEQFF. The CDR3 DNA reads TGTGCCAGCAGTTATGGAGGGACCTACAATGAGCAGTTCTTC.

This rearrangement joins TRBV30 to TRBJ1-2; D is uncertain. The length of the CDR3 is 15 residues. Trimming left V 0 bases short and J 3 bases short, with 14 bases between. Germline V gives CDR1 GTSNPN, CDR2 SVGIG (reference sequence). CDR3 in amino acids: CAWSVRRPDHYGYTF. The CDR3 DNA sequence: TGTGCCTGGAGTGTACGACGGCCGGATCACTATGGCTACACCTTC.

This CDR3 reads CASSTSGRADSTGELFF. The CDR3 bases are TGTGCCAGCTCGACTAGCGGGAGGGCCGATTCTACCGGGGAGCTGTTTTTT. The gene calls are TRBV11-3 and TRBJ2-2; 14 bases match TRBD2. Trimming cost V 8 bases and J 5 bases; bases outside gene matches: 10. This CDR3 has 17 residues. Per germline, CDR1 SGHNT and CDR2 YENEEA.